The source of this T cell receptor (beta chain) is a study of T cell changes during pregnancy in multiple sclerosis. The protocol was immunoSEQ multiplex PCR, while the TCRdb copy is restricted to in-frame clones and leaves out a portion. The table shows tens of thousands of clones, with 92% occurring only once. Deletions cut 3 bases from V and 2 bases from J, with 13 bases between. The germline V gene encodes CDR1 MDHEN and CDR2 SYDVKM. This CDR3 region has 15 residues. Sequenced material: peripheral blood, taken in the second trimester of pregnancy. This clonotype originated in a female donor with multiple sclerosis, enrolled in a pregnancy study. V is TRBV28 and J is TRBJ2-5, with a possible D match to TRBD2 (6 bases). CDR3: CASSFLTGGQETQYF. The CDR3 DNA reads TGTGCCAGCAGTTTCTTAACCGGGGGTCAAGAGACCCAGTACTTC.